This T cell receptor (beta chain) comes out of a study of CDR3 diversity in severe acne. TCRdb independently ran MiXCR on the PCR reads; one entry per CDR3 protein. The data contain approximately 84,000 distinct CDR3 sequences, around 53% of them singletons. CDR1 and CDR2 (germline): SGHRS, YFSETQ. Between the trimmed V and J ends, which lost 2 bases and 4 bases, there was a span of 4 bases. This CDR3 spans 12 amino acids. The V call is TRBV5-1, the J call TRBJ1-3; D gene ambiguous. This receptor was obtained from a male donor in good health, without acne. Sequenced: blood. As DNA, the CDR3 is TGCGCCAGCAGCTTAGCCGGAAACACCATATATTTT. This encodes CASSLAGNTIYF.